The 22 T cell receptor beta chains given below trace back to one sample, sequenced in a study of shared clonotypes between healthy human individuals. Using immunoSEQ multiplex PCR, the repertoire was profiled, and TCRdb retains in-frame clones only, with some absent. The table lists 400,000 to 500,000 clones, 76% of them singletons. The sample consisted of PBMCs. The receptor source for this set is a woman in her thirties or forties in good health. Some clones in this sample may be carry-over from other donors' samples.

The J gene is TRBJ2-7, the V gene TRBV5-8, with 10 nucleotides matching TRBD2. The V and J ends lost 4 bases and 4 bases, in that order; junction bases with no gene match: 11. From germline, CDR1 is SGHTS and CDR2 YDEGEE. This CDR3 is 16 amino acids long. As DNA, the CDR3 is TGTGCCAGCAGCCCGGGGTTAGCTAGCGGGAGATACGAGCAGTACTTC. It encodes CASSPGLASGRYEQYF.

The DNA of the CDR3 is TGTGCCAGCAGCCTCGGACTCAACAATGAGCAGTTCTTC. This sequence encodes CASSLGLNNEQFF. The rearrangement uses TRBV14 and TRBJ2-1, with a possible D match to TRBD2 (5 bases). Trimming took off 4 bases at V and 5 bases at J, with 9 bases between the two ends. The germline V gene encodes CDR1 SGHDN and CDR2 FVKESK. The CDR3 has 13 amino acids.

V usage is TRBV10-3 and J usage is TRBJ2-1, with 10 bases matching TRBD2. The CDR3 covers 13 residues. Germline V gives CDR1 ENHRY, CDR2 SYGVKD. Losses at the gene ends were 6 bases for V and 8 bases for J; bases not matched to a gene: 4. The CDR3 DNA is TGTGCCATCAGAGGGCTAGCGGGAGATGAGCAGTTCTTC. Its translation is CAIRGLAGDEQFF.

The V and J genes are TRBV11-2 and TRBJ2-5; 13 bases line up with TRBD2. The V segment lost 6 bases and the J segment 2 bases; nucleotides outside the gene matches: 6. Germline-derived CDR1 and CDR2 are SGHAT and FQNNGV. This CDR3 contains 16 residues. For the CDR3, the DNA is TGTGCCAGCAGTCCCCCGGGACTAGCGGGGCAAGAGACCCAGTACTTC. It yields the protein CASSPPGLAGQETQYF.

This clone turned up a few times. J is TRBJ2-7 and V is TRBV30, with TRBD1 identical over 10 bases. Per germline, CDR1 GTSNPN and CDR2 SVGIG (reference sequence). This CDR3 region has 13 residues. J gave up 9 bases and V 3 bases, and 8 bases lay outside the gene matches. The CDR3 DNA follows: TGTGCCTGGAGGGGACAGGGGTTGAACGGGCAGTACTTC. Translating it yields CAWRGQGLNGQYF.

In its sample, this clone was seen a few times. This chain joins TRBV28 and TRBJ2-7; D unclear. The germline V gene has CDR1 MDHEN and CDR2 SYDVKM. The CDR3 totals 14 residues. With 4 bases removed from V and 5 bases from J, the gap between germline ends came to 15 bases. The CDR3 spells CASSSPGQSDEQYF. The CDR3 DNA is TGTGCCAGCAGTTCACCCGGCCAATCAGACGAGCAGTACTTC. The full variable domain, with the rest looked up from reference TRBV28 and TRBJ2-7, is DVKVTQSSRYLVKRTGEKVFLECVQDMDHENMFWYRQDPGLGLRLIYFSYDVKMKEKGDIPEGYSVSREKKERFSLILESASTNQTSMYLCASSSPGQSDEQYFGPGTRLTVT.

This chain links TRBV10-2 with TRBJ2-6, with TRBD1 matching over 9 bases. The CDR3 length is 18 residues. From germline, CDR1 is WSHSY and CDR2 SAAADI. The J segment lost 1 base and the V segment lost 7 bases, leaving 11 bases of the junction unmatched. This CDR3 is CASTPGTGRSSGANVLTF. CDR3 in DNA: TGCGCCAGCACTCCCGGGACAGGGCGAAGTTCTGGGGCCAACGTCCTGACTTTC.

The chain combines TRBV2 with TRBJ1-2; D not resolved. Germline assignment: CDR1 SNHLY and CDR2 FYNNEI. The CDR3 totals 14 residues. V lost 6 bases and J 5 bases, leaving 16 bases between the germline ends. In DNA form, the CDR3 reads TGTGCCAGCAGCCCCATCAGTGCGCGTTATGGCTACACCTTC. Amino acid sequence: CASSPISARYGYTF.

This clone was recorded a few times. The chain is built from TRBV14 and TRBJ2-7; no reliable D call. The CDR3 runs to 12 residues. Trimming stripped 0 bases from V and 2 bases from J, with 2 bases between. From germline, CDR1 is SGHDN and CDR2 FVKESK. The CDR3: CASSQDTYEQYF. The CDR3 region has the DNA TGTGCCAGCAGCCAAGACACCTACGAGCAGTACTTC. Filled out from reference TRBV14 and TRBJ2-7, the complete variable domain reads EAGVTQFPSHSVIEKGQTVTLRCDPISGHDNLYWYRRVMGKEIKFLLHFVKESKQDESGMPNNRFLAERTGGTYSTLKVQPAELEDSGVYFCASSQDTYEQYFGPGTRLTVT.

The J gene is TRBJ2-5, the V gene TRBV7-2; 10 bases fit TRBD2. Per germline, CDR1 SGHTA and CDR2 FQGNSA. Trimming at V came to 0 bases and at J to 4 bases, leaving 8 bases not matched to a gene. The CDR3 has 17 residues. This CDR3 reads CASSLAGLAGVGETQYF. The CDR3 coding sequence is TGTGCCAGCAGCTTAGCGGGTCTAGCGGGAGTTGGAGAGACCCAGTACTTC.

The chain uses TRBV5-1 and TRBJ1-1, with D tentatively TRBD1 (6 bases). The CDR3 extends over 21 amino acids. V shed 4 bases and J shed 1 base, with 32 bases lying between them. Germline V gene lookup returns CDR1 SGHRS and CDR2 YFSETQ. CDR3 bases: TGCGCCAGCAGCGGAGGGGTCCTGGGGGGACCGACAGGTCGAGGGAACACTGAAGCTTTCTTT. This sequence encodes CASSGGVLGGPTGRGNTEAFF.

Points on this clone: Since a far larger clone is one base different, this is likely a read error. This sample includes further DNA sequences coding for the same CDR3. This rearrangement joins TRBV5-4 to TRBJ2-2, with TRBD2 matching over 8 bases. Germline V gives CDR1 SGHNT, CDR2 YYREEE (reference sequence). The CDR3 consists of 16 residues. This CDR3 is CASSPRGGRMVGELFF. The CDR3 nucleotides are TGCGCCAGCAGCCCACGAGGCGGGAGGATGGTCGGGGAGCTGTTTTTT.

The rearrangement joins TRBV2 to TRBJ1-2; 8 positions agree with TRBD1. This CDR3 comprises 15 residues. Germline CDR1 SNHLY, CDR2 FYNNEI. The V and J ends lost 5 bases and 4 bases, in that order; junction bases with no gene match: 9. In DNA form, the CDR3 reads TGTGCCAGCAGTTCACAGGGGGAGGTCCTCTATGGCTACACCTTC. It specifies CASSSQGEVLYGYTF.

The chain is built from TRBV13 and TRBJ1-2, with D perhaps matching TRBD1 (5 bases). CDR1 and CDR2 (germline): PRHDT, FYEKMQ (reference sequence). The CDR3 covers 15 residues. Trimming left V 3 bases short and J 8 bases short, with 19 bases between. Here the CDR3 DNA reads TGTGCCAGCAGCTTCCTATACCAGGGTTCGGGAGGCTACACCTTC. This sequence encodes CASSFLYQGSGGYTF.

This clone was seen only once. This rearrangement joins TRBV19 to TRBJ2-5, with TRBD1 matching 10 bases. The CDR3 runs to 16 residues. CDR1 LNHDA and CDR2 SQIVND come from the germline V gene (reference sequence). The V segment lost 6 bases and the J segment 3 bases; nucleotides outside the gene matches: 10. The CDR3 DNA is TGTGCCAGTAGCTTTCTCCCCGGGACAGGGGAAGAGACCCAGTACTTC. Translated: CASSFLPGTGEETQYF.

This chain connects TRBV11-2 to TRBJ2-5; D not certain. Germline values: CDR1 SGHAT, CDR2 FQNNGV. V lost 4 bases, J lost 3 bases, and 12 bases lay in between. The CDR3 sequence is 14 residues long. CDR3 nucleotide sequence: TGTGCCAGCAGCTACGCGCCCATGAAAGAGACCCAGTACTTC. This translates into CASSYAPMKETQYF.

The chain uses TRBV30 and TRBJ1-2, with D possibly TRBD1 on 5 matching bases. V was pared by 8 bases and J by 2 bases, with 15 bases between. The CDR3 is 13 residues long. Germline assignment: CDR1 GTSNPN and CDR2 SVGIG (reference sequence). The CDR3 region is CASSRGTNYGYTF. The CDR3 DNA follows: TGTGCCAGTAGTAGGGGTACCAACTATGGCTACACCTTC.

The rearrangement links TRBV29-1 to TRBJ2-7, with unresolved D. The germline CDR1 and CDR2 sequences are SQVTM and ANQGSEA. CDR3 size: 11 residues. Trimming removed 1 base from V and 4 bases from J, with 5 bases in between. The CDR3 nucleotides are TGCAGCGTTGAAGTGTCGTACGAGCAGTACTTC. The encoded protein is CSVEVSYEQYF.

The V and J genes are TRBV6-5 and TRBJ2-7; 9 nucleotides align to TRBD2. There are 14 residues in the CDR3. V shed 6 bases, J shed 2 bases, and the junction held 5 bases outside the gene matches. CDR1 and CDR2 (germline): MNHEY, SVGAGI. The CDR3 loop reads CASRRGLAAYEQYF. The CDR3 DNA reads TGTGCCAGCAGACGGGGACTAGCAGCCTACGAGCAGTACTTC.

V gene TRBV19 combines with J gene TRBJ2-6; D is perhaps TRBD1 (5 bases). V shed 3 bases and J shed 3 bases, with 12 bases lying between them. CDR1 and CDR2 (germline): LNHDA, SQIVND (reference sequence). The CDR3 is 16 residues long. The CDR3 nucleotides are TGTGCCAGTAGTATCCAGGGTCCAAGTGGGGCCAACGTCCTGACTTTC. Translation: CASSIQGPSGANVLTF.

The CDR3 nucleotides read TGTGCCACCAAGAGGGCGGGAGTGGGATACGAGCAGTACTTC. This sequence encodes CATKRAGVGYEQYF. This sequence joins TRBV7-9 and TRBJ2-7; TRBD2 matches 7 bases. J lost 4 bases, V lost 10 bases, and 13 bases had no gene match. There are 14 residues in the CDR3. CDR1 is SEHNR, CDR2 FQNEAQ, per germline (reference sequence).

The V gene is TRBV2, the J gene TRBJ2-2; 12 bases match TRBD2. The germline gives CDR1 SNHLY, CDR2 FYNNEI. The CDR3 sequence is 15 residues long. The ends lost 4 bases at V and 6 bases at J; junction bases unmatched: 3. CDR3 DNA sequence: TGTGCCAGCAGTGTTCTAGCGGGAGGGGCCGGGGAGCTGTTTTTT. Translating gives CASSVLAGGAGELFF.